This entry features one T cell receptor (beta chain) sequence. This clonotype was observed many times. There is no known antigen for this receptor. No much larger clonotype is one base removed from it; base qualities were not supplied. The CDR3, cysteine through phenylalanine, is 15 amino acids long. Only the CDR3 region is kept as DNA, spanning 45 bases read in frame from base 1. The germline V gene sets CDR1 to ENHRY and CDR2 to SYGVKD. The junction carries 9 bases between V and J, which are trimmed by 0 bases and 1 base respectively. According to the study, the label for this sample's time point signals: sample taken at primary tumor resection. Samples were obtained from around 72 patients with early-stage, untreated non-small cell lung cancer from the lung TRACERx cohort. For TCR sequencing, whole RNA was extracted from tumor and nontumor lung tissue, or from cryopreserved PBMC samples, and no cell sorting was done. A patient was chosen for TCR sequencing only when enough RNA was available from at least two tumor regions. Tumor and adjacent nontumor lung specimens were reviewed by a lung pathologist before selection.

Libraries were prepared through 5' RACE. Instrument on record: NextSeq 500. The TCR library protocol attached a unique molecular identifier to each TCR cDNA molecule to allow correction of PCR and sequencing errors. Under the source paper's analysis protocol: TCR identification, UMI-based error correction and CDR3 extraction were performed with Decombinator tools. TCRs above a frequency of 2 per 1,000, corresponding to the top 1% of the tumor frequency distribution, were defined as expanded. Renyi diversity was computed with the R vegan package after each repertoire had been subsampled 100 times to 5,000 TCRs. CDR3 similarity networks were constructed using string-kernel similarity of amino acid triplets, with links drawn between CDR3s whose pairwise similarity was above 0.82. The public reads were reprocessed in TCRdb via fastp at Q25 and MiXCR, keeping in-frame beta chains. Identical CDR3 protein sequences are pooled into one entry, listed with their most common genes and DNA. The V and J calls follow TCRdb's processing rather than the paper's. The sample table records about 39,000 distinct CDR3 sequences; approximately 3% of these occur just once. The ten most abundant clones make up approximately 35% of the sample.

The data are from a study of spatial heterogeneity in lung cancer (dated by TCRdb to the late 2010s). Background for the entire study: More beta-chain than alpha-chain transcripts were consistently detected, likely reflecting higher beta-chain transcript abundance. In the raw uncorrected reads, each unique combination of TCR and UMI appeared more than ten times on average. In non-small cell lung cancer, the study made a quantitative comparison of TCR alpha and beta repertoires among multiple tumor regions, matched nontumor lung and blood. Nonsynonymous mutation counts, determined by whole-exome sequencing of tumor tissue, were related to features of the TCR repertoire. At surgery, hundreds of tumor regions, 61 to 65 matched nontumor lung samples and 56 PBMC samples were TCR-sequenced for both alpha and beta chains. The study at large found these results: Confirming at a functional level the hypothesis that regional TCRs recognize regional mutations was considered to require additional single-cell paired TCR alpha and beta sequencing.

This sample comprised normal lung tissue next to the tumor, obtained at surgery. The rearrangement joined TRBV10-3 to TRBJ2-5; the D region may be TRBD1 or TRBD2, each matching 5 bases equally. The TCR originated in a male donor with early-stage non-small cell lung cancer. DNA sequence: TGTGCCATCAGTGAGTCGGGACGGTCCCAAGAGACCCAGTACTTC. This is translated as CAISESGRSQETQYF.